Shown below are 18 T cell receptor beta chains from a single sample sequenced in a study of cytomegalovirus exposure and HLA in healthy donors. Amplification used 60 Vbeta primers and 13 Jbeta primers. Assay used: immunoSEQ multiplex PCR; TCRdb lists only in-frame clones, some missing. The sample consists of 90,000 to 110,000 clones, approximately 84% of them appearing once. The sequenced sample was PBMCs. The receptors were sampled from a male donor in good health and CMV-seronegative.

In its sample, this clone was seen a few times. This sequence joins TRBV27 and TRBJ1-5; 7 bases map to TRBD1. The CDR3 length is 14 residues. The germline V gene has CDR1 MNHEY and CDR2 SMNVEV (reference sequence). V shed 6 bases and J 2 bases; nucleotides not matched to a gene: 4. Here the CDR3 reads CASSLTGGNQPQHF. In nucleotides, the CDR3 is TGTGCCAGCAGCTTAACAGGGGGCAATCAGCCCCAGCATTTT.

The V call is TRBV14, the J call TRBJ2-7; TRBD2 is a possible D gene (6 bases). V was cut by 4 bases and J by 4 bases, with 11 bases left in between. The CDR3 has 13 residues. Per the germline V gene, CDR1 is SGHDN and CDR2 is FVKESK. The CDR3 region is CASSPPGGYEQYF. The CDR3, as DNA: TGTGCCAGCAGCCCCCCTGGGGGGTACGAGCAGTACTTC.

The chain employs TRBV6-1 and TRBJ2-5, with D unresolved. The CDR3 is 12 amino acids. Trimming took off 8 bases at V and 5 bases at J, with 12 bases between the two ends. Germline lookup yields CDR1 MNHNS and CDR2 SASEGT. CDR3 loop: CASGAYEETQYF. CDR3 bases: TGTGCCAGCGGTGCGTATGAGGAGACCCAGTACTTC.

The rearrangement joins TRBV15 to TRBJ1-2, with D unresolved. CDR3 size: 15 residues. The V end lost 0 bases, the J end lost 6 bases, and 14 bases lay between the germline ends. Germline CDR1 reads LNHNV; CDR2 reads YYDKDF (reference sequence). CDR3 region: CATSRDPGLGNGYTF. The CDR3 coding sequence is TGTGCCACCAGCAGAGACCCAGGCTTAGGTAATGGCTACACCTTC.

The chain carries TRBV15 and TRBJ1-1; 7 nucleotides line up with TRBD1. V was clipped by 3 bases and J by 2 bases; unmatched bases: 3. In germline, CDR1 is LNHNV, CDR2 YYDKDF (reference sequence). CDR3 length: 14 residues. The CDR3 DNA sequence: TGTGCCACCAGCAGGGGACAGATAAACACTGAAGCTTTCTTT. This translates into CATSRGQINTEAFF.

V gene TRBV9 combines with J gene TRBJ2-7, with D maybe TRBD2 (5 bases). Germline lookup yields CDR1 SGDLS and CDR2 YYNGEE. CDR3 length: 16 amino acids. V shed 3 bases and J shed 3 bases, with 19 bases lying between them. The CDR3 nucleotides are TGTGCCAGCAGCGAGGGCCCCAGGCGGGCCGGCTACGAGCAGTACTTC. Translation: CASSEGPRRAGYEQYF. The complete variable domain, with remaining parts taken from reference TRBV9 and TRBJ2-7, reads DSGVTQTPKHLITATGQRVTLRCSPRSGDLSVYWYQQSLDQGLQFLIQYYNGEERAKGNILERFSAQQFPDLHSELNLSSLELGDSALYFCASSEGPRRAGYEQYFGPGTRLTVT.

This rearrangement joins TRBV4-3 to TRBJ2-1; 14 nucleotides line up with TRBD2. Losses at the gene ends were 4 bases for V and 7 bases for J; bases not matched to a gene: 9. This CDR3 has 17 amino acids. The germline gives CDR1 LGHNA, CDR2 YSLEER. The CDR3 here is CASSPNSGLAGGNEQFF. In DNA form, the CDR3 reads TGCGCCAGCAGCCCGAACTCCGGACTAGCGGGAGGAAATGAGCAGTTCTTC.

This clone was seen more than once but under ten times. The rearrangement joins TRBV9 to TRBJ2-6; D remains ambiguous. This CDR3 is 15 amino acids long. Germline V lookup: CDR1 SGDLS, CDR2 YYNGEE. V shed 2 bases and J shed 2 bases, with 8 bases lying between them. This CDR3 reads CASSVSPTGANVLTF. The CDR3 DNA reads TGTGCCAGCAGCGTTAGTCCAACTGGGGCCAACGTCCTGACTTTC.

This clone was seen a few times. The chain recombines TRBV6-8 with TRBJ1-4; 7 bases are shared with TRBD1. From germline, CDR1 is MNHGY and CDR2 SAAAGT. Trimming removed 8 bases from V and 7 bases from J; junction bases left unmatched: 19. This CDR3 spans 17 amino acids. This CDR3 reads CASACRDSPLISEKLFF. The CDR3 DNA sequence: TGTGCCAGCGCCTGCCGGGACAGCCCCTTAATTAGTGAAAAACTGTTTTTT.

This CDR3 reads CASSLQPGLNTEAFF. The CDR3, as DNA: TGTGCCAGCAGTCTCCAGCCGGGACTCAACACTGAAGCTTTCTTT. V is TRBV6-5 and J is TRBJ1-1, with D possibly being TRBD1 (5 bases). Trimming cost V 5 bases and J 2 bases, with 15 bases left between them. The CDR3 extends over 15 amino acids. Germline lookup yields CDR1 MNHEY and CDR2 SVGAGI.

The V gene is TRBV5-1, the J gene TRBJ2-7; 7 bases fit TRBD2. Trimming cost V 4 bases and J 5 bases; bases outside gene matches: 0. Looked up from germline, CDR1 is SGHRS and CDR2 is YFSETQ. The CDR3 extends over 11 amino acids. The CDR3 is CASSGGDEQYF. In DNA, the CDR3 is TGCGCCAGCAGCGGGGGGGACGAGCAGTACTTC.

This rearrangement joins TRBV11-3 to TRBJ2-7; TRBD2 might be the D (5 bases). This CDR3 is built from 13 residues. CDR1 SGHNT and CDR2 YENEEA come from the germline V gene. Deletions cut 6 bases from V and 4 bases from J, with 13 bases between. Written as DNA, the CDR3 is TGTGCCAGCAGTAGGGAGTTTCGGTACGAGCAGTACTTC. As protein: CASSREFRYEQYF.

The chain is built from TRBV7-2 and TRBJ2-7; a weak D match, TRBD2 (5 bases). Deletions cut 5 bases from V and 4 bases from J, with 15 bases between. The CDR3 is 14 residues long. Germline CDR1 reads SGHTA; CDR2 reads FQGNSA. In nucleotides, the CDR3 is TGTGCCAGCAGCCGGTCGGGGATCGGATACGAGCAGTACTTC. Amino acids: CASSRSGIGYEQYF.

This clone was found a few times. This rearrangement joins TRBV11-2 to TRBJ2-3; the D is unclear. The germline CDR1 and CDR2 sequences are SGHAT and FQNNGV. The CDR3 loop spans 13 amino acids. Trimming shortened V by 2 bases and J by 4 bases, and 7 bases separated the two germline ends. CDR3 residues: CASSLLLSDTQYF. In DNA, the CDR3 is TGTGCCAGCAGCTTACTTCTTTCAGATACGCAGTATTTT.

The chain uses TRBV7-3 and TRBJ2-7; 8 nucleotides align to TRBD1. Germline V gene data show CDR1 as SGHTA and CDR2 as FQGTGA. The CDR3 totals 13 residues. The trim removed 5 bases at V and 3 bases at J, leaving 3 bases unmatched. CDR3 loop: CASSLGQDYEQYF. DNA of the CDR3: TGTGCCAGCAGCCTGGGACAGGACTACGAGCAGTACTTC.

The DNA of the CDR3 is TGTGCCAGCAGCCATTCTCCAGGGGGCGTCTATGGCTACACCTTC. Protein sequence: CASSHSPGGVYGYTF. V is TRBV14 and J is TRBJ1-2; 8 bases match TRBD1. This CDR3 is 15 amino acids long. Per the germline V gene, CDR1 is SGHDN and CDR2 is FVKESK. With V trimmed by 3 bases and J by 4 bases, 7 bases remained unmatched.

V and J are TRBV10-3 and TRBJ2-3, with 12 bases that match TRBD2. Germline V gene lookup returns CDR1 ENHRY and CDR2 SYGVKD. The length of the CDR3 is 13 residues. Germline trimming cut 10 bases from V and 5 bases from J; bases unmatched to any gene: 4. The CDR3 loop is CASLAGGKDTQYF. DNA for the CDR3: TGTGCCAGCCTAGCGGGAGGGAAAGATACGCAGTATTTT.

The rearrangement uses TRBV10-3 and TRBJ2-3; D is undetermined. V lost 2 bases to trimming and J lost 4 bases, with 10 bases between them. The germline CDR1 and CDR2 sequences are ENHRY and SYGVKD. CDR3 size: 14 residues. The CDR3 nucleotides read TGTGCCATCAGTGAGCCACGGGTTTCAGATACGCAGTATTTT. It specifies CAISEPRVSDTQYF.